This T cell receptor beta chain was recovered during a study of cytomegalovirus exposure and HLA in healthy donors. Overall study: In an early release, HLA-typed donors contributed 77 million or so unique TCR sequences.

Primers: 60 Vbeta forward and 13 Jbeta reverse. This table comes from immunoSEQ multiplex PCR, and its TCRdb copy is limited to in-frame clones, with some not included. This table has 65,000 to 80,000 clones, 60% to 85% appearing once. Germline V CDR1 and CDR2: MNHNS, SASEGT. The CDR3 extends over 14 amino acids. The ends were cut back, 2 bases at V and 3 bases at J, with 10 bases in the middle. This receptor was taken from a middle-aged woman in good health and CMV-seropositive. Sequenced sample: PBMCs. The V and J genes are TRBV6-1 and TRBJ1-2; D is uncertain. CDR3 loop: CASSESRSHYGYTF. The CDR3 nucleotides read TGTGCCAGCAGTGAATCCAGGTCCCACTATGGCTACACCTTC.